This T cell receptor beta chain is drawn from a study of cytomegalovirus exposure and HLA in healthy donors. Study context: Out of approximately 170 million T cells, an earlier analysis found some 110 million unique TCR beta sequences in total. Broader study findings: Donor immune exposure was known only as CMV serostatus.

PCR employed 60 Vbeta and 13 Jbeta primers. Sequencing was performed with immunoSEQ multiplex PCR; in TCRdb, only in-frame clones are kept and a portion is missing. Of some 160,000 clones listed, about 78% were seen once; the top ten hold over 1.1%. Details on this clone: Its antigen is unidentified.

Germline CDR1 is SGHDT and CDR2 is YYEEEE. The V and J ends lost 2 bases and 0 bases respectively, with 18 bases between them. This CDR3 has 18 residues. The TCR comes from a male donor in good health and CMV-seronegative. This rearrangement joins TRBV5-6 to TRBJ2-4; D gene uncertain. Sequencing was done on a sample of PBMCs. CDR3 sequence (DNA): TGTGCCAGCAGCTTCTGGGTTTTGGTGACTGGAGCCAAAAACATTCAGTACTTC. This encodes CASSFWVLVTGAKNIQYF.